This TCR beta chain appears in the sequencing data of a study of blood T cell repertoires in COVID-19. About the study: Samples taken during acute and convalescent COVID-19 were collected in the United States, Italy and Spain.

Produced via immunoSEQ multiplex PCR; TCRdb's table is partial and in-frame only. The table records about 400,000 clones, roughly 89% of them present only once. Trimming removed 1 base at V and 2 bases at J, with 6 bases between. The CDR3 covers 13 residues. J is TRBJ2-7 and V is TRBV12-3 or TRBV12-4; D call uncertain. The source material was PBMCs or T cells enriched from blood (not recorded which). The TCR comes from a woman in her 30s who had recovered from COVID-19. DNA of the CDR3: TGTGCCAGCAGTTTAGGGGCAGCCTACGAGCAGTACTTC. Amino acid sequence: CASSLGAAYEQYF.